Each of the 12 T cell receptor beta chains below was sequenced from the same sample in a study of CD8+CD57+ T cells in acquired aplastic anemia. CDR3 and TCR beta VDJ profiling relied on genomic DNA as the template. TCRdb re-called the reads with MiXCR, one entry per CDR3 protein. The table records 260,000 or so distinct CDR3 sequences, approximately 50% of them present only once. All patients picked for sequencing had shown, by flow cytometry, an expansion of CD8+CD57+ cells. The sequencing sample was made of sorted CD4+, CD8+, or CD8+CD57+ T cells (not recorded which) from PBMCs. These receptors were obtained from a human donor with aplastic anemia.

This clonotype appeared many times. The V call is TRBV20-1, the J call TRBJ2-7; no reliable D call. The CDR3 totals 13 residues. V lost 1 base to trimming and J lost 4 bases, with 11 bases between them. Germline CDR1 DFQATT, CDR2 SNEGSKA (reference sequence). DNA of the CDR3: TGCAGTGCTAGAGGAAGGGTAGATTACGAGCAGTACTTC. It translates to CSARGRVDYEQYF.

The V and J genes are TRBV5-1 and TRBJ1-2, with 7 positions matching TRBD1. The CDR3 contains 14 residues. The germline V gene encodes CDR1 SGHRS and CDR2 YFSETQ. Unmatched junction bases numbered 5, after V lost 2 bases and J lost 4 bases. The chain's CDR3 is CASSFDRVGYGYTF. The CDR3 DNA reads as TGCGCCAGCAGCTTCGACAGGGTAGGCTATGGCTACACCTTC.

A note on this clonotype: This clone may be a read error of a much larger clone one base away. The chain has TRBV11-2 and TRBJ2-1; a weak D match, TRBD2 (6 bases). This CDR3 comprises 14 residues. The germline V gene encodes CDR1 SGHAT and CDR2 FQNNGV. CDR3 residues: CGSRLEGFYSEQFF. The CDR3 region has the DNA TGTGGCAGCAGACTAGAAGGTTTTTACAGTGAGCAGTTCTTC.

This clonotype was recorded a few times. The chain joins TRBV10-2 to TRBJ1-6; possible D gene TRBD1, 6 bases. The CDR3 consists of 15 residues. Germline V lookup: CDR1 WSHSY, CDR2 SAAADI. V gave up 4 bases and J gave up 7 bases, with 14 bases separating them. This CDR3 is CASSARWGTNSPLHF. The CDR3 DNA sequence: TGCGCCAGCAGTGCCAGGTGGGGGACAAATTCACCCCTCCACTTT.

There are a few counts of this clonotype. The DNA of the CDR3 is TGTGCCAGCAGCCCCCTGCGAGAGACCCAGTACTTC. Translation gives CASSPLRETQYF. The chain joins TRBV7-9 to TRBJ2-5; D gene ambiguous. Germline values: CDR1 SEHNR, CDR2 FQNEAQ (reference sequence). The CDR3 has 12 amino acids. V lost 5 bases, J lost 4 bases, and 8 bases lay in between. The whole variable domain, remainder taken from reference TRBV7-9 and TRBJ2-5, is DTGVSQNPRHKITKRGQNVTFRCDPISEHNRLYWYRQTLGQGPEFLTYFQNEAQLEKSRLLSDRFSAERPKGSFSTLEIQRTEQGDSAMYLCASSPLRETQYFGPGTRLLVL.

This clonotype was picked up many times. The CDR3 coding sequence is TGTGCCAGCAGTTTATCCCGGACTGTTGGCTACACCTTC. Its protein product is CASSLSRTVGYTF. The V and J genes are TRBV27 and TRBJ1-2; D not resolved. V was trimmed by 0 bases and J by 7 bases, leaving 9 bases between them. Germline V gene sequence: CDR1 MNHEY, CDR2 SMNVEV (reference sequence). The CDR3 is made up of 13 amino acids.

In its sample, this clonotype was seen a few times. A much larger clone is a single base away; this may be a read error. Likely a read error: the CDR3 ends without its conserved phenylalanine or tryptophan. The chain's CDR3 is CSARGPGNGQTNYGYTS. The CDR3 DNA follows: TGCAGTGCTAGAGGCCCTGGTAACGGACAGACTAACTATGGCTACACCTCC. The genes are TRBV20-1 and TRBJ1-2, with D tentatively TRBD1 (6 bases). Germline CDR1 and CDR2: DFQATT and SNEGSKA (reference sequence). There are 17 residues in the CDR3. The ends were cut back, 1 base at V and 0 bases at J, with 18 bases in the middle.

A word on this clonotype: Because the CDR3 is missing its conserved closing phenylalanine or tryptophan, this is likely a read error. The chain carries TRBV7-2 and TRBJ2-1; D is unresolved. Per germline, CDR1 SGHTA and CDR2 FQGNSA. V dropped 5 bases and J dropped 4 bases, with 12 bases sitting between them. The CDR3 runs to 14 residues. CDR3 DNA: TGTGCCAGCAGCCGATCTCGGGCGTACAATGAGCAGTTCCTC. Amino acid sequence: CASSRSRAYNEQFL.

This clonotype was recorded only once. This chain connects TRBV9 to TRBJ2-3, with 8 nucleotides matching TRBD2. Per germline, CDR1 SGDLS and CDR2 YYNGEE. This CDR3 is built from 14 residues. With 3 bases clipped from V and 4 bases from J, the junction kept 4 bases outside the gene matches. This CDR3 reads CASSAGGPSDTQYF. The CDR3 DNA reads TGTGCCAGCAGCGCGGGGGGGCCTTCAGATACGCAGTATTTT.

This clonotype was seen at least ten times. The chain joins TRBV11-1 to TRBJ1-1; 10 bases are shared with TRBD1. This CDR3 is 14 amino acids long. Germline V gene data show CDR1 as SGHAT and CDR2 as FQDESV (reference sequence). After removal of 5 bases from V and 3 bases from J, the junction contained 3 bases not matched to a gene. CDR3 region: CASSPGQGYTEAFF. The DNA for the CDR3 is TGTGCCAGCAGCCCGGGACAGGGGTACACTGAAGCTTTCTTT.

The gene calls are TRBV12-3 or TRBV12-4 and TRBJ2-7, with TRBD2 matching over 8 bases. There are 15 residues in the CDR3. The trim removed 4 bases at V and 2 bases at J, leaving 7 bases unmatched. The CDR3, as DNA: TGTGCCAGCAGTTCTGCGGGGGGTACCCCCTACGAGCAGTACTTC. This codes for CASSSAGGTPYEQYF.

The sample holds many counts of this clonotype. The chain is built from TRBV30 and TRBJ1-1, with D unclear. There are 13 residues in the CDR3. Germline V CDR1 and CDR2: GTSNPN, SVGIG (reference sequence). Between the trimmed V and J ends, which lost 0 bases and 4 bases, there was a span of 9 bases. CDR3 coding DNA: TGTGCCTGGAGTGTAGGAGGGATCACTGAAGCTTTCTTT. It specifies CAWSVGGITEAFF.